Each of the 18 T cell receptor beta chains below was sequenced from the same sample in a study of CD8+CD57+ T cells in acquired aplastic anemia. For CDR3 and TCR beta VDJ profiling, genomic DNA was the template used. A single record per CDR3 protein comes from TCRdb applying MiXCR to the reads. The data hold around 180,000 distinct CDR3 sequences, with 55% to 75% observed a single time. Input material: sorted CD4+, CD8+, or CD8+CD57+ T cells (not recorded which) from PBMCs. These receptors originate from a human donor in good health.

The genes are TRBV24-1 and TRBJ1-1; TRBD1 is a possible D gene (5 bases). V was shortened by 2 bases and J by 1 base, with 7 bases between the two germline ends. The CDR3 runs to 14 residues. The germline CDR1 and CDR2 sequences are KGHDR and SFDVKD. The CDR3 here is CATSDSDRNTEAFF. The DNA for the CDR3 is TGTGCCACCAGTGATTCAGACAGGAACACTGAAGCTTTCTTT.

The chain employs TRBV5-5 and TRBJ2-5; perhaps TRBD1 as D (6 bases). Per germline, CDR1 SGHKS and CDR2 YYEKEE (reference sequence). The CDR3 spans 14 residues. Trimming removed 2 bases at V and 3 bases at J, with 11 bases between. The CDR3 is CASSLVAGEETQYF. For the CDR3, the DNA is TGTGCCAGCAGCTTAGTCGCAGGGGAAGAGACCCAGTACTTC.

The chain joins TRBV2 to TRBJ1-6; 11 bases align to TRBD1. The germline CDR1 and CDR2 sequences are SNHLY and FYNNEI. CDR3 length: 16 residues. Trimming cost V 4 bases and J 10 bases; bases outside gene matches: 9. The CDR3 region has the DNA TGTGCCAGCAGTGCCGGACAGGGGGCAACGGGGTCACCCCTCCACTTT. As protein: CASSAGQGATGSPLHF. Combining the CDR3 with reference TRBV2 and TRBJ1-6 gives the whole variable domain EPEVTQTPSHQVTQMGQEVILRCVPISNHLYFYWYRQILGQKVEFLVSFYNNEISEKSEIFDDQFSVERPDGSNFTLKIRSTKLEDSAMYFCASSAGQGATGSPLHFGNGTRLTVT.

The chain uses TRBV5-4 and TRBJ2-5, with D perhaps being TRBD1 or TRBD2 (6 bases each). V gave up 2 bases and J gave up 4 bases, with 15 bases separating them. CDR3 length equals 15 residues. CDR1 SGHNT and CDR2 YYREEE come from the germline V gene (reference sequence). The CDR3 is CASSFAPGAGETQYF. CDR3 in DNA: TGTGCCAGCAGCTTCGCGCCGGGGGCCGGAGAGACCCAGTACTTC.

CDR3: CSVVQLGSGELFF. The CDR3 DNA is TGCAGCGTTGTCCAATTGGGATCCGGGGAGCTGTTTTTT. The rearrangement joins TRBV29-1 to TRBJ2-2; D is unclear. The CDR3 runs to 13 residues. The germline V gene encodes CDR1 SQVTM and CDR2 ANQGSEA. Trimming cost V 4 bases and J 6 bases, with 12 bases left between them.

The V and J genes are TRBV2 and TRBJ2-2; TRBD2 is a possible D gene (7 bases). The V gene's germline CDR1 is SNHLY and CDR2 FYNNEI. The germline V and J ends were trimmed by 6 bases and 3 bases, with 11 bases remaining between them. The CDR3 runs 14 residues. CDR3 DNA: TGTGCCAGCAGGGAGGGGGGGGACACCGGGGAGCTGTTTTTT. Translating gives CASREGGDTGELFF.

The CDR3 bases are TGTGCCAGCAGCTTACCCTGGAGCTACGAGCAGTACTTC. It encodes CASSLPWSYEQYF. This rearrangement joins TRBV7-9 to TRBJ2-7; D uncertain. Trimming shortened V by 2 bases and J by 3 bases, and 8 bases separated the two germline ends. This CDR3 contains 13 residues. Germline CDR1 SEHNR, CDR2 FQNEAQ (reference sequence).

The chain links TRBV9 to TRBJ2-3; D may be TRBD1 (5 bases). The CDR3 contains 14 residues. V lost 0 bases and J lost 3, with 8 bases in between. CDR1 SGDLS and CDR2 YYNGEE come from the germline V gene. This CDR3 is CASSVVRETDTQYF. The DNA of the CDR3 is TGTGCCAGCAGCGTAGTCAGGGAAACAGATACGCAGTATTTT. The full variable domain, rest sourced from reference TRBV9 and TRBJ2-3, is DSGVTQTPKHLITATGQRVTLRCSPRSGDLSVYWYQQSLDQGLQFLIQYYNGEERAKGNILERFSAQQFPDLHSELNLSSLELGDSALYFCASSVVRETDTQYFGPGTRLTVL.

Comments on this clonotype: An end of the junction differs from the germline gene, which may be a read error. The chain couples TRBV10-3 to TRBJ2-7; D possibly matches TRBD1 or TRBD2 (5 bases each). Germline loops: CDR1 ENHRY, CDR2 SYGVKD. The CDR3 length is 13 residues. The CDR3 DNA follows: TGTGCCAGCAGTTACTCGGGGCCCTACGAGCAGTACTTC. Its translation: CASSYSGPYEQYF.

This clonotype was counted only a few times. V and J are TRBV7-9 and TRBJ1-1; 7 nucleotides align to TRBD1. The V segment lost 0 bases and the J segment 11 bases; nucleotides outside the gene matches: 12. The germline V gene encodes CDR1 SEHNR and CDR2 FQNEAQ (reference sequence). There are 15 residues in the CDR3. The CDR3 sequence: CASSLARGGAGTAFF. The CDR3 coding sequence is TGTGCCAGCAGCTTAGCTAGAGGGGGCGCGGGAACGGCTTTCTTT.

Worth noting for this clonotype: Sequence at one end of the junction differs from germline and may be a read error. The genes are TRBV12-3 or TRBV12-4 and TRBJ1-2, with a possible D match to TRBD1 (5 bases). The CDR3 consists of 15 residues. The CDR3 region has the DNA TGTGCCGGCAGTCCCTTGGCCTCCGGGACCTATGGCTACACCTTC. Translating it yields CAGSPLASGTYGYTF.

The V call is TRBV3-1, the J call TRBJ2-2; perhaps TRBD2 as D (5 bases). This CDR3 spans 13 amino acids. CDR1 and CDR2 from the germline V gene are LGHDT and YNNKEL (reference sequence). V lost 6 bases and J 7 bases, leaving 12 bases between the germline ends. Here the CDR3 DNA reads TGTGCCAGCAGGTGGAGGATGGGCGGGGAGCTGTTTTTT. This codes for CASRWRMGGELFF.

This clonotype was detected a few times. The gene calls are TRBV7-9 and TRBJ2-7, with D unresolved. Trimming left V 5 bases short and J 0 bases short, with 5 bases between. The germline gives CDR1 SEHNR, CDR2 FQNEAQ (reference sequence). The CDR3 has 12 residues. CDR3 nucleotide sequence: TGTGCCAGCAGCCCGCTCTCCTACGAGCAGTACTTC. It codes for CASSPLSYEQYF.

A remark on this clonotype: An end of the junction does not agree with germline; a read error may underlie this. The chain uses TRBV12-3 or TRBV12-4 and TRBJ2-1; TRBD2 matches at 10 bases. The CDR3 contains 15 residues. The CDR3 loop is CASSLAGVPPNEQFF. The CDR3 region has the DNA TGTGCCAGCAGTCTAGCGGGAGTTCCCCCCAATGAGCAGTTCTTC.

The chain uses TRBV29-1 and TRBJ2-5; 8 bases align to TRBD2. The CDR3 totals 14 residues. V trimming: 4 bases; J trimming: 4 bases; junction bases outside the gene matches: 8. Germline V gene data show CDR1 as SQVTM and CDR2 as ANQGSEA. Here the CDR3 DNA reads TGCAGCGTTGTGGGGACTAGAGGCATAGAGACCCAGTACTTC. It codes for CSVVGTRGIETQYF.

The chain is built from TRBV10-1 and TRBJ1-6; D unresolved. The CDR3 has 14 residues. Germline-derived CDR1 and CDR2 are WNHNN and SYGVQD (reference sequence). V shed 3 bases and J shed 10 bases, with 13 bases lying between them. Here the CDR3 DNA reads TGCGCCAGCAGTGAAGAGCAGCGTTTCTCACCCCTCCACTTT. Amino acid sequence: CASSEEQRFSPLHF.

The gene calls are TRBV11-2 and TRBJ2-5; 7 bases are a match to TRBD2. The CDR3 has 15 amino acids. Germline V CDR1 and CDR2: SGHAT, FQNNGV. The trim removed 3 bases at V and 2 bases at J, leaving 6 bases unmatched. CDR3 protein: CASSLGLTRQETQYF. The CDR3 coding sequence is TGTGCCAGCAGCTTGGGACTAACTAGACAAGAGACCCAGTACTTC.

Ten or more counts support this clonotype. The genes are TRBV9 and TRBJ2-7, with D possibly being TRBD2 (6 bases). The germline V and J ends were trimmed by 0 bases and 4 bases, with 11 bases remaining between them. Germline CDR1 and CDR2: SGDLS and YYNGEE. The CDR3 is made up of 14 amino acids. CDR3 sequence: CASSVGSSGYEQYF. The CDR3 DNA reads TGTGCCAGCAGCGTAGGGAGTAGCGGATACGAGCAGTACTTC. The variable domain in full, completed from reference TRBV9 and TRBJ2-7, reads DSGVTQTPKHLITATGQRVTLRCSPRSGDLSVYWYQQSLDQGLQFLIQYYNGEERAKGNILERFSAQQFPDLHSELNLSSLELGDSALYFCASSVGSSGYEQYFGPGTRLTVT.